One sample yielded the 26 T cell receptor beta chains listed below, sequenced in a study of blood T cell repertoires in COVID-19. Using immunoSEQ multiplex PCR, the repertoire was profiled, and TCRdb retains in-frame clones only, with some absent. The sample gives under 150,000 clones, just over 90% of which show up once; roughly 1.9% is in the top ten. The material sequenced was peripheral blood. The receptors derive from a human donor with active COVID-19. The donor label of this sample is uncertain.

The rearrangement joins TRBV4-3 to TRBJ2-7; 7 bases align to TRBD2. V was pared by 1 base and J by 2 bases, with 2 bases of the junction left unmatched. The CDR3 is 14 residues long. Germline assignment: CDR1 LGHNA and CDR2 YSLEER. The CDR3: CASSQAGTTYEQYF. CDR3 DNA: TGCGCCAGCAGCCAAGCCGGGACTACCTACGAGCAGTACTTC.

The gene calls are TRBV3-1 (or the pseudogene TRBV3-2) and TRBJ2-1; 7 bases line up with TRBD1. Losses at the gene ends were 2 bases for V and 6 bases for J; bases not matched to a gene: 7. There are 15 residues in the CDR3. Germline V CDR1 and CDR2: LGHDT, YNNKEL (reference sequence). The CDR3 coding sequence is TGTGCCAGCAGCCAAAACTCCAGGGGGACCAATGAGCAGTTCTTC. Its translation is CASSQNSRGTNEQFF.

V usage is TRBV30 and J usage is TRBJ1-2; 9 bases agree with TRBD1. The CDR3 totals 15 residues. J was trimmed by 3 bases and V by 2 bases; bases with no gene match: 7. Germline V lookup: CDR1 GTSNPN, CDR2 SVGIG (reference sequence). The CDR3 nucleotides are TGTGCCTGGAGTAAACAGGGGGCCCCGTACTATGGCTACACCTTC. Translation: CAWSKQGAPYYGYTF.

The V gene is TRBV24-1, the J gene TRBJ1-1; D is unresolved. V lost 4 bases, J lost 1 base, and 12 bases lay in between. This CDR3 is built from 15 residues. Germline CDR1 reads KGHDR; CDR2 reads SFDVKD. The CDR3 coding sequence is TGTGCCACCAGTGACCCATCCCGGGGGAACACTGAAGCTTTCTTT. Its translation is CATSDPSRGNTEAFF.

The chain employs TRBV6-5 and TRBJ2-3, with D tentatively TRBD1 (6 bases). Deletions cut 4 bases from V and 12 bases from J, with 8 bases between. CDR1 and CDR2 (germline): MNHEY, SVGAGI. There are 10 residues in the CDR3. DNA for the CDR3: TGTGCCAGCAGTTTGGGACATCAGTATTTT. Amino acid sequence: CASSLGHQYF.

The CDR3 protein is CASSLAGANQPQHF. The CDR3 DNA sequence: TGTGCCAGCAGCTTGGCAGGGGCCAATCAGCCCCAGCATTTT. The rearrangement links TRBV13 to TRBJ1-5, with a weak D call TRBD1 (6 bases). V was cut by 3 bases and J by 3 bases, with 9 bases left in between. The CDR3 loop spans 14 amino acids. The germline gives CDR1 PRHDT, CDR2 FYEKMQ (reference sequence).

The rearrangement uses TRBV12-5 and TRBJ1-1; possibly TRBD1 for D (6 bases). This CDR3 region has 13 residues. Germline V lookup: CDR1 LGHNT, CDR2 FRNRAP. V dropped 5 bases and J dropped 4 bases, with 11 bases sitting between them. Written as DNA, the CDR3 is TGTGCTAGTGGTAGTCAGGGGATCACTGAAGCTTTCTTT. Encoded protein: CASGSQGITEAFF. Full variable domain (outside the CDR3, taken from reference TRBV12-5 and TRBJ1-1): DARVTQTPRHKVTEMGQEVTMRCQPILGHNTVFWYRQTMMQGLELLAYFRNRAPLDDSGMPKDRFSAEMPDATLATLKIQPSEPRDSAVYFCASGSQGITEAFFGQGTRLTVV.

The chain couples TRBV2 to TRBJ1-1; 7 positions agree with TRBD1. The CDR3 is made up of 15 amino acids. The J segment lost 2 bases and the V segment lost 4 bases, leaving 7 bases of the junction unmatched. Germline CDR1 reads SNHLY; CDR2 reads FYNNEI. CDR3 residues: CASSGDREVNTEAFF. CDR3 bases: TGTGCCAGCAGTGGGGACAGAGAGGTTAACACTGAAGCTTTCTTT.

V usage is TRBV12-3 or TRBV12-4 and J usage is TRBJ1-2; no firm D call. The CDR3 spans 12 residues. Trimming removed 3 bases from V and 5 bases from J, with 7 bases in between. CDR3 loop: CASSLFFYGYTF. The CDR3 region has the DNA TGTGCCAGCAGTTTGTTCTTTTATGGCTACACCTTC.

Written as DNA, the CDR3 is TGTGCCACCTACAGTTTCGAGCAGTACTTC. Translated, it gives CATYSFEQYF. The gene calls are TRBV28 and TRBJ2-7; the D is unclear. The V gene lost 10 bases and the J gene lost 6 bases, with 10 bases spanning the gap. Germline loops: CDR1 MDHEN, CDR2 SYDVKM. The CDR3 extends over 10 amino acids. The full variable domain, its missing parts supplied by reference TRBV28 and TRBJ2-7, is DVKVTQSSRYLVKRTGEKVFLECVQDMDHENMFWYRQDPGLGLRLIYFSYDVKMKEKGDIPEGYSVSREKKERFSLILESASTNQTSMYLCATYSFEQYFGPGTRLTVT.

This chain connects TRBV7-2 to TRBJ2-3; D call uncertain. Trimming removed 3 bases at V and 3 bases at J, with 10 bases between. The CDR3 has 14 amino acids. Germline values: CDR1 SGHTA, CDR2 FQGNSA. CDR3 sequence: CASSLGRQTDTQYF. The CDR3 DNA follows: TGTGCCAGCAGCTTGGGCCGGCAAACAGATACGCAGTATTTT.

This clone was observed a single time. The chain combines TRBV7-8 with TRBJ2-2; D not resolved. The CDR3 covers 14 residues. Deletions cut 3 bases from V and 1 base from J, with 6 bases between. CDR1 and CDR2 (germline): SGHVS, FQNEAQ. CDR3 loop: CASSFQMNTGELFF. The CDR3, as DNA: TGTGCCAGCAGCTTCCAGATGAACACCGGGGAGCTGTTTTTT.

This chain joins TRBV7-2 and TRBJ2-2, with 10 bases identical to TRBD1. Germline assignment: CDR1 SGHTA and CDR2 FQGNSA. The CDR3 runs to 15 residues. With V trimmed by 5 bases and J by 6 bases, 6 bases remained unmatched. The chain's CDR3 is CASSKTGGSPGELFF. In nucleotides, the CDR3 is TGTGCCAGCAGCAAGACAGGGGGCTCCCCCGGGGAGCTGTTTTTT. The full variable domain, with the rest looked up from reference TRBV7-2 and TRBJ2-2, is GAGVSQSPSNKVTEKGKDVELRCDPISGHTALYWYRQSLGQGLEFLIYFQGNSAPDKSGLPSDRFSAERTGGSVSTLTIQRTQQEDSAVYLCASSKTGGSPGELFFGEGSRLTVL.

The rearrangement links TRBV23-1 to TRBJ2-1; 8 bases fit TRBD2. TRBV23-1 is designated an ORF whose function remains uncertain. The trim removed 3 bases at V and 9 bases at J, leaving 16 bases unmatched. The CDR3 length is 17 residues. CDR3 sequence reads: CASSHKIAGNGVGEQFF. The CDR3 DNA reads as TGCGCCAGCAGTCACAAAATAGCGGGGAACGGAGTGGGTGAGCAGTTCTTC.

This chain uses TRBV4-2 with TRBJ2-7, with D unclear. The V gene's germline CDR1 is LGHNA and CDR2 YNFKEQ. This CDR3 has 14 amino acids. Trimming cost V 0 bases and J 1 base, with 7 bases left between them. The CDR3: CASSQESTSYEQYF. CDR3 in DNA: TGTGCCAGCAGCCAAGAATCAACATCCTACGAGCAGTACTTC.

The rearrangement uses TRBV18 and TRBJ2-1; 8 positions match TRBD1. Germline V gives CDR1 KGHSH, CDR2 LQKENI. Losses at the gene ends were 3 bases for V and 9 bases for J; bases not matched to a gene: 4. The CDR3 covers 13 residues. CDR3 in amino acids: CASSPQGASEQFF. In DNA form, the CDR3 reads TGTGCCAGCTCACCGCAGGGGGCTAGTGAGCAGTTCTTC.

This clone has more than one count but fewer than ten. The genes are TRBV5-5 and TRBJ1-1, with a possible D match to TRBD1 (6 bases). V lost 3 bases and J 6 bases, leaving 12 bases between the germline ends. The germline CDR1 and CDR2 sequences are SGHKS and YYEKEE (reference sequence). CDR3 length equals 13 residues. CDR3: CASSSVGGAEAFF. The CDR3 DNA sequence: TGTGCCAGCAGCTCGGTAGGGGGGGCTGAAGCTTTCTTT.

The chain links TRBV4-1 to TRBJ2-7, with 9 bases matching TRBD2. V was pared by 1 base and J by 4 bases, with 5 bases of the junction left unmatched. The CDR3 spans 15 residues. CDR1 is MGHRA, CDR2 YSYEKL, per germline. In DNA, the CDR3 is TGCGCCAGCAGCCAAGCAGCGGGGGGATATTACGAGCAGTACTTC. Translation gives CASSQAAGGYYEQYF.

This clone appeared once. The J gene is TRBJ2-1, the V gene TRBV11-3; TRBD2 matches 7 bases. Germline V lookup: CDR1 SGHNT, CDR2 YENEEA. The ends lost 1 base at V and 3 bases at J; junction bases unmatched: 3. The CDR3 has 15 amino acids. The CDR3 sequence is CASSLGGGGYNEQFF. In DNA form, the CDR3 reads TGTGCCAGCAGCTTAGGGGGCGGGGGCTACAATGAGCAGTTCTTC.

The chain employs TRBV2 and TRBJ1-5; 12 positions match TRBD1. With 5 bases clipped from V and 7 bases from J, the junction kept 6 bases outside the gene matches. Germline CDR1 reads SNHLY; CDR2 reads FYNNEI. The CDR3 is 15 residues long. CDR3 protein: CASSWDRGRRQPQHF. The CDR3 DNA reads as TGTGCCAGCAGTTGGGACAGGGGGCGACGCCAGCCCCAGCATTTT.

Only one count was recorded for this clone. The rearrangement links TRBV4-3 to TRBJ2-7, with 9 positions matching TRBD1. This CDR3 is built from 16 residues. The V gene's germline CDR1 is LGHNA and CDR2 YSLEER. The V segment lost 3 bases and the J segment 3 bases; nucleotides outside the gene matches: 9. The CDR3 protein is CASSQRGQGRYYEQYF. The CDR3 nucleotides are TGCGCCAGCAGCCAGAGAGGACAGGGGCGTTACTACGAGCAGTACTTC.

V and J are TRBV4-3 and TRBJ2-5, with TRBD2 matching 13 bases. This CDR3 spans 17 amino acids. CDR1 and CDR2 from the germline V gene are LGHNA and YSLEER. V shed 1 base, J shed 5 bases, and the junction held 7 bases outside the gene matches. This CDR3 reads CASSQGTGLAGVETQYF. Written as DNA, the CDR3 is TGCGCCAGCAGCCAAGGTACTGGACTAGCGGGGGTCGAGACCCAGTACTTC.

V is TRBV11-1 and J is TRBJ2-3; D is unresolved. This CDR3 has 13 amino acids. In germline, CDR1 is SGHAT, CDR2 FQDESV (reference sequence). Trimming stripped 1 base from V and 5 bases from J, with 7 bases between. This chain's CDR3 is CASSLDLLDTQYF. The DNA for the CDR3 is TGTGCCAGCAGCTTAGACTTGCTAGATACGCAGTATTTT.

The V gene is TRBV7-2, the J gene TRBJ2-1; TRBD1 is a possible D gene (5 bases). The CDR3 length is 16 residues. In germline, CDR1 is SGHTA, CDR2 FQGNSA. V was shortened by 0 bases and J by 9 bases, with 18 bases between the two germline ends. This CDR3 reads CASSLARALSATEQFF. Written as DNA, the CDR3 is TGTGCCAGCAGCTTAGCCAGGGCCCTCAGCGCGACTGAGCAGTTCTTC.

The table lists this clone with a count of one. The CDR3 here is CASSFQGNSNQPQHF. The CDR3 bases are TGTGCCAGCAGCTTCCAGGGAAATAGCAATCAGCCCCAGCATTTT. V and J are TRBV5-6 and TRBJ1-5; TRBD1 is a possible D gene (5 bases). Germline V gene sequence: CDR1 SGHDT, CDR2 YYEEEE. The CDR3 runs to 15 residues. Trimming took off 2 bases at V and 0 bases at J, with 9 bases between the two ends.

CDR3 coding DNA: TGTGCCAGCCGGCTAGGACAGGTTTCCTACGAGCAGTACTTC. Its protein is CASRLGQVSYEQYF. The V call is TRBV2, the J call TRBJ2-7; TRBD1 agrees at 7 bases. Looked up from germline, CDR1 is SNHLY and CDR2 is FYNNEI. Trimming cost V 8 bases and J 1 base; bases outside gene matches: 8. The CDR3 is 14 residues long.